This passage covers 18 T cell receptor beta chains from one sample sequenced in a study of T cells after yellow fever vaccination. TCRdb recomputed calls from the 5' RACE reads with MiXCR, one row per CDR3 protein. Here the sample spans over 150,000 distinct CDR3 sequences, more than 5.5% being singletons. Here the sequenced sample was CD4+ T cells sorted from PBMCs, taken 5 days after the first yellow fever vaccination. The receptor set was obtained from a man aged 18 to 35 who received the YFV17D yellow fever vaccine.

At least ten counts were recorded for this clonotype. This chain connects TRBV24-1 to TRBJ2-1; TRBD2 matches at 8 bases. Trimming took 5 bases from V and 0 from J; bases not matched to a gene: 8. CDR1 KGHDR and CDR2 SFDVKD come from the germline V gene. CDR3 size: 17 residues. As DNA, the CDR3 is TGTGCCACCAGTGCCGCTAGCGGGCGGAGCTCCTACAATGAGCAGTTCTTC. This translates into CATSAASGRSSYNEQFF.

This clonotype has a count of ten or more. The V and J genes are TRBV10-2 and TRBJ2-5, with D possibly being TRBD1 (7 bases). CDR3 size: 13 residues. Trimming removed 8 bases from V and 5 bases from J, with 15 bases in between. The V gene's germline CDR1 is WSHSY and CDR2 SAAADI. The CDR3 DNA sequence: TGCGCCAGCCGGAGGGGGCCGTGGGAGACCCAGTACTTC. The encoded protein is CASRRGPWETQYF.

Ten or more counts support this clonotype. J is TRBJ1-2 and V is TRBV7-9; 9 bases align to TRBD1. This CDR3 contains 14 residues. V gave up 3 bases and J gave up 5 bases; unmatched junction bases: 4. CDR1 is SEHNR, CDR2 FQNEAQ, per germline (reference sequence). The CDR3 is CASSFGTGKYGYTF. The CDR3 region has the DNA TGTGCCAGCAGCTTTGGGACAGGGAAGTATGGCTACACCTTC. The full variable domain, rest sourced from reference TRBV7-9 and TRBJ1-2, is DTGVSQNPRHKITKRGQNVTFRCDPISEHNRLYWYRQTLGQGPEFLTYFQNEAQLEKSRLLSDRFSAERPKGSFSTLEIQRTEQGDSAMYLCASSFGTGKYGYTFGSGTRLTVV.

This clonotype was recorded many times. One end of the junction varies from germline; a read error may be responsible. V is TRBV5-1 and J is TRBJ2-5; 8 bases align to TRBD2. The CDR3 length is 18 residues. From germline, CDR1 is SGHRS and CDR2 YFSETQ. The CDR3 reads CASNLGLPSGRTQETQYF. The CDR3 DNA is TGCGCCAGCAACTTGGGGTTACCTAGCGGGCGCACACAAGAGACCCAGTACTTC.

About this clonotype: This sequence may be a read error, since a much larger clone differs from it by one base. The chain links TRBV20-1 to TRBJ2-1; 7 bases align to TRBD2. CDR1 and CDR2 (germline): DFQATT, SNEGSKA (reference sequence). This CDR3 has 13 amino acids. Trimming cost V 5 bases and J 10 bases; bases outside gene matches: 11. The CDR3 coding sequence is TGCAGTGCTCGAAGACACGGGACTACGGAGCAGTTCTTC. Translated: CSARRHGTTEQFF.

Ten or more counts support this clonotype. The chain links TRBV3-1 to TRBJ2-7; D not resolved. Trimming removed 7 bases from V and 3 bases from J, with 16 bases in between. Germline CDR1 LGHDT, CDR2 YNNKEL (reference sequence). CDR3 length equals 14 residues. CDR3 DNA: TGTGCCAGCACCCCCTTGCGCTGGAGCTACGAGCAGTACGTC. As protein: CASTPLRWSYEQYV.

This clonotype has at least ten counts. The chain is built from TRBV18 and TRBJ1-1, with D possibly matching TRBD1 (5 bases). The V gene's germline CDR1 is KGHSH and CDR2 LQKENI. Trimming took off 0 bases at V and 4 bases at J, with 12 bases between the two ends. The CDR3 spans 15 residues. The DNA for the CDR3 is TGTGCCAGCTCACCACCGAAGGGGTTGAGCACTGAAGCTTTCTTT. It codes for CASSPPKGLSTEAFF.

In this sample, this clonotype turned up a few times. The chain uses TRBV5-1 and TRBJ2-7, with D perhaps assigned TRBD1 or TRBD2 (6 bases each). The CDR3 extends over 15 amino acids. Trimming took off 0 bases at V and 5 bases at J, with 15 bases between the two ends. Germline V gene lookup returns CDR1 SGHRS and CDR2 YFSETQ. In nucleotides, the CDR3 is TGCGCCAGCAGCTTGGGGGTAGGGGGGCCCGACGAGCAGTACGTC. Protein sequence: CASSLGVGGPDEQYV.

This clonotype was picked up a small number of times. This chain uses TRBV9 with TRBJ1-1, with a weak D call TRBD1 (5 bases). The CDR3 consists of 16 residues. The germline V and J ends were trimmed by 2 bases and 6 bases, with 20 bases remaining between them. The germline CDR1 and CDR2 sequences are SGDLS and YYNGEE. In DNA, the CDR3 is TGTGCCAGCAGCGTGTCCCCCGGGAGGGACGGAGCTGAAGCTTTCTTT. It translates to CASSVSPGRDGAEAFF.

The chain carries TRBV10-3 and TRBJ2-6, with D perhaps matching TRBD1 (5 bases). Germline CDR1 reads ENHRY; CDR2 reads SYGVKD. This CDR3 has 18 residues. V was trimmed by 0 bases and J by 1 base, leaving 13 bases between them. CDR3 in amino acids: CAISESNQGSSGANVLTF. CDR3 sequence (DNA): TGTGCCATCAGTGAGTCGAACCAGGGAAGTTCTGGGGCCAACGTCCTGACTTTC.

This clonotype was seen many times. The V gene is TRBV5-1, the J gene TRBJ2-2; no clear D. The CDR3 extends over 13 amino acids. Trimming removed 5 bases at V and 7 bases at J, with 12 bases between. The germline CDR1 and CDR2 sequences are SGHRS and YFSETQ. As DNA, the CDR3 is TGCGCCAGCAGACCTGATGCAAGCGGGGAGCTGTTTTTT. Encoded protein: CASRPDASGELFF.

The J gene is TRBJ2-5, the V gene TRBV7-2; weak D call: TRBD1 (5 bases). Trimming removed 5 bases at V and 2 bases at J, with 21 bases between. Germline V CDR1 and CDR2: SGHTA, FQGNSA. The CDR3 sequence is 17 residues long. CDR3 sequence reads: CASSITPLGHQQETQYF. The CDR3 DNA follows: TGTGCCAGCAGCATTACACCCCTCGGACACCAGCAAGAGACCCAGTACTTC.

CDR3 in DNA: TGCGCCAGCAGCCAAATTATAGGGCTCGGCAATCAGCCCCAGCATTTT. It encodes CASSQIIGLGNQPQHF. The chain uses TRBV4-3 and TRBJ1-5; D uncertain. V lost 2 bases, J lost 2 bases, and 13 bases lay in between. Germline CDR1 is LGHNA and CDR2 is YSLEER. The CDR3 has 16 residues.

This clonotype has a count of ten or more. The chain combines TRBV5-6 with TRBJ2-5, with a tentative D call TRBD1 (6 bases). This CDR3 is built from 15 residues. V dropped 2 bases and J dropped 1 base, with 12 bases sitting between them. Germline CDR1 is SGHDT and CDR2 is YYEEEE. CDR3: CASSFPTGFQETQYF. Written as DNA, the CDR3 is TGTGCCAGCAGCTTCCCGACAGGATTCCAAGAGACCCAGTACTTC.

This clonotype was counted ten times or more. This chain uses TRBV5-1 with TRBJ2-1, with D tentatively TRBD2 (5 bases). The germline gives CDR1 SGHRS, CDR2 YFSETQ. CDR3 length: 14 residues. The V and J ends lost 5 bases and 0 bases respectively, with 9 bases between them. The CDR3 sequence is CASRDLSSYNEQFF. The CDR3 DNA follows: TGCGCCAGCAGGGACTTGAGCTCCTACAATGAGCAGTTCTTC.

This clonotype was found a few times. This chain uses TRBV7-3 with TRBJ2-3, with D perhaps being TRBD1 or TRBD2 (6 bases each). The CDR3 extends over 12 amino acids. Germline values: CDR1 SGHTA, CDR2 FQGTGA. Trimming took off 5 bases at V and 12 bases at J, with 15 bases between the two ends. The CDR3 region is CASSPTGGRQYF. The CDR3 region has the DNA TGTGCCAGCAGCCCTACTGGGGGGCGTCAGTATTTT.

The sample holds a few counts of this clonotype. The chain has TRBV11-3 and TRBJ2-3; D might be TRBD2 (6 bases). The germline V gene has CDR1 SGHNT and CDR2 YENEEA. V gave up 5 bases and J gave up 5 bases, with 20 bases separating them. This CDR3 contains 16 residues. The CDR3 spells CASSLRRDSEGDTQYF. The CDR3, as DNA: TGTGCCAGCAGCCTCAGGCGGGACTCCGAAGGAGATACGCAGTATTTT.

The V and J genes are TRBV30 and TRBJ1-4, with unresolved D. V lost 1 base and J 8 bases, leaving 5 bases between the germline ends. This CDR3 is 11 amino acids long. Germline lookup yields CDR1 GTSNPN and CDR2 SVGIG (reference sequence). The CDR3 loop reads CAWSEVEKLFF. DNA for the CDR3: TGTGCCTGGAGTGAAGTGGAAAAACTGTTTTTT.